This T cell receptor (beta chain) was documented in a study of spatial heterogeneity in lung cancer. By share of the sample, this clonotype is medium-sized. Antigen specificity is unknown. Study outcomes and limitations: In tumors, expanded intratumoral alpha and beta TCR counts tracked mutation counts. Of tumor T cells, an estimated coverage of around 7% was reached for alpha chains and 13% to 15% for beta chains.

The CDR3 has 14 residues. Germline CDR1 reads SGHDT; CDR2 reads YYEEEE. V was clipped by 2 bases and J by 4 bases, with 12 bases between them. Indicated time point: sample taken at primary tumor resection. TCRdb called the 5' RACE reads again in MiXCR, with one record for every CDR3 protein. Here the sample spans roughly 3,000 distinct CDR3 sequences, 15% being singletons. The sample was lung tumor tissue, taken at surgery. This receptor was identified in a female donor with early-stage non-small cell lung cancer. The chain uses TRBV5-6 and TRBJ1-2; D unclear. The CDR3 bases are TGTGCCAGCAGCTTAGAAACAGATATCTATGGCTACACCTTC. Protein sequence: CASSLETDIYGYTF.